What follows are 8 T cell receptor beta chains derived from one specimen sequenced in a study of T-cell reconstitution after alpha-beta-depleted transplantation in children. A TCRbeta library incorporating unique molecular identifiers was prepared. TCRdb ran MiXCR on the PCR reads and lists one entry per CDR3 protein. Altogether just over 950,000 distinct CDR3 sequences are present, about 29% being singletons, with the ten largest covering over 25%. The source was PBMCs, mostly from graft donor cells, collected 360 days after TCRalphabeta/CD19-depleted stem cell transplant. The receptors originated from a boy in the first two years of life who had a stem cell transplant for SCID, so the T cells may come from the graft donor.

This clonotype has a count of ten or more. CDR3 nucleotide sequence: TGTGCCAGCAGTTTTAGCGGGACAGGGAACAATGAGCAGTTCTTC. This codes for CASSFSGTGNNEQFF. The chain has TRBV12-3 or TRBV12-4 and TRBJ2-1, with D possibly TRBD1 on 9 matching bases. Trimming removed 3 bases at V and 5 bases at J, with 14 bases between. This CDR3 comprises 15 residues.

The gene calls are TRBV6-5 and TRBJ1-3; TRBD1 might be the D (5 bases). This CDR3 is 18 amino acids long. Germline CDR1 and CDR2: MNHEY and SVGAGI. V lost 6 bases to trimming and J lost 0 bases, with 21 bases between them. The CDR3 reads CASRKSQWGRTSGNTIYF. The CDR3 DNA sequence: TGTGCCAGCAGAAAATCCCAGTGGGGACGGACCTCTGGAAACACCATATATTTT.

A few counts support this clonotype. The DNA of the CDR3 is TGTGCCAGCAGCTCCCAGAAAGGGACAGCCCAAGAGACCCAGTACTTC. Protein sequence: CASSSQKGTAQETQYF. The chain is built from TRBV7-2 and TRBJ2-5; 7 bases map to TRBD1. The ends lost 4 bases at V and 1 base at J; junction bases unmatched: 9. Germline V gene sequence: CDR1 SGHTA, CDR2 FQGNSA. The CDR3 runs to 16 residues.

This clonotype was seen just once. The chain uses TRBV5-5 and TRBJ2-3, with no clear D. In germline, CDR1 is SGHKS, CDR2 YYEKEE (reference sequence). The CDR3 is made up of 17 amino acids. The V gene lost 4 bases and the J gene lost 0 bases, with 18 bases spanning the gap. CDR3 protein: CASSPRPWYQSTDTQYF. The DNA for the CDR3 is TGTGCCAGCAGCCCCCGGCCCTGGTATCAGAGCACAGATACGCAGTATTTT.

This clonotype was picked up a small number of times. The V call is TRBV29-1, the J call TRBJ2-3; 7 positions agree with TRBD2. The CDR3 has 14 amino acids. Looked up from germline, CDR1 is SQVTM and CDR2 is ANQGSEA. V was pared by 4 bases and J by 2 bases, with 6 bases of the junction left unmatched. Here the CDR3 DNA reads TGCAGCGTTGGAACGGGGGGAATCACAGATACGCAGTATTTT. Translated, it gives CSVGTGGITDTQYF.

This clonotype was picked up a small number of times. The CDR3 sequence is CSASGTLNQETQYF. In nucleotides, the CDR3 is TGCAGTGCTAGCGGGACCTTAAATCAAGAGACCCAGTACTTC. This sequence joins TRBV20-1 and TRBJ2-5; possibly TRBD1 or TRBD2 for D (5 bases each). Trimming took 3 bases from V and 2 from J, leaving 13 bases between them. CDR1 is DFQATT and CDR2 is SNEGSKA in the germline V gene (reference sequence). The CDR3 length is 14 residues.

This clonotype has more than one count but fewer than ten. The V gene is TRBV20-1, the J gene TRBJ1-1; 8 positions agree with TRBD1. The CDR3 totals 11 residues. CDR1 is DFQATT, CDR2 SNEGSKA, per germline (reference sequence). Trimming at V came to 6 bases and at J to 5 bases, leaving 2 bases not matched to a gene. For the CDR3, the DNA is TGCAGTGCCCAGGGGGCGACTGAAGCTTTCTTT. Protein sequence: CSAQGATEAFF.

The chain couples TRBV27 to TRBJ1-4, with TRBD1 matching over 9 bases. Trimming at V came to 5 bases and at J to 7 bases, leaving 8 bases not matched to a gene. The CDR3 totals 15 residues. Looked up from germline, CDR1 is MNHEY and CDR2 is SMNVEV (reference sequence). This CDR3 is CASSAQGAGGEKLFF. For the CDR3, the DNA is TGTGCCAGCAGTGCACAGGGGGCGGGGGGTGAAAAACTGTTTTTT.